This T cell receptor (beta chain) is drawn from a study of shared clonotypes between healthy human individuals (dated by TCRdb to 2018 to 2021). For context, the study as a whole: The cohort included three men and a couple of women between 18 and 49 years of age. For each donor, three plates each were used for CD4 naive and CD4 memory, two plates were used for CD8 naive, and one plate was used for CD8 memory. Blood TCR repertoires of about 5 healthy adults were deeply sequenced to estimate repertoire size and the extent of clonotype sharing between individuals. Libraries were prepared and TCR repertoires were sequenced by different laboratories using diverse techniques, in order to increase sequencing depth and limit assay-specific biases. Between about 0.85 and 10 billion PBMCs per donor were obtained by leukapheresis.

Comment on this clone: There is no known antigen for this receptor. Base-call qualities are not available, and no considerably larger clone is one nucleotide away.

Overall study outcomes, separate from this receptor: Larger estimated clonotype richness was generally found for naive subsets than for memory subsets. Sampling was restricted to blood, and TCR repertoires in tissue are likely to differ from TCR repertoires in blood. Rarefaction of sorted-subset datasets indicated incomplete sequencing despite the large sequencing depth. Clonotypes shared by all four sorted-subset donors showed higher generation probabilities than non-shared clonotypes. Across a handful of donors, approximately 5% of naive CD4, roughly 3.5% of naive CD8, 2.3% of memory CD4, and roughly 0.41% of memory CD8 clonotypes were shared. The genetic and exposure-history diversity represented was limited by the small number of donors. Pairwise subsampling led to the expectation that sequencing depth would affect the degree of clonotype sharing among donors.

Using the deep immunoSEQ assay, multiplex PCR amplified TCR CDR3 regions from genomic DNA. Extracted genomic DNA from each cell subset was distributed evenly across all wells of several immunoSEQ 96-well plates, and each plate was treated as a replicate. For sorted subsets, each replicate PCR was loaded with approximately 200 ng genomic DNA, equivalent to 30,000 to 35,000 T cell genomes. Purified libraries were quantified with a Qubit 3.0 fluorometer, sized on a Bioanalyzer 2100, and re-quantified with the KAPA Library Quantification kit. Every immunoSEQ 96-well plate was sequenced on a separate single-read 150-cycle Illumina NextSeq 550 flow cell. As for the authors' bioinformatics: Because the immunoSEQ output included only junctional sequences and no quality scores, the filtering could not be the same as the filtering used for full-length reads. Sequences were annotated with PyIR, a Python wrapper for IgBLAST v1.9, using IMGT germline references to assign V/J genes and CDR3. Reads with weak V/J assignments (E-value above 1e-6), missing CDR3, stop codons, out-of-frame junctions, or ambiguous translated residues were removed. V3J clonotypes were defined as sequences sharing an identical inferred V gene, J gene, and CDR3 amino acid sequence. The percentage overlap between two repertoires was calculated by dividing the number of shared unique clonotypes by the size of the smaller repertoire. Repertoire richness was assessed with RTK rarefaction, the Chao1 estimator, and Recon v2.1 estimates of unobserved clonotypes. For all TCRbeta clonotypes obtained by the gDNA method from four donors, generation probabilities were computed with OLGA. Not all clones reach the TCRdb copy of this immuneACCESS table, which keeps in-frame sequences only. Checked studies attribute under half of the gap to unresolved V genes and leave the rest unexplained. The V and J calls and clone size come from that table; D and trimming were worked out from the DNA. This sample gives hundreds of thousands of clones in total; roughly 70% of them show up just once. The top ten constitute 1.5% to 2% of the sample.

The donors were healthy, HIV-negative adults with no recently reported acute infections or vaccinations. Every donor was a Caucasian adult living in Nashville, Tennessee, USA. CD4+ T cells were enriched by magnetic negative selection, after which naive cells were positively selected on CD45RA and the negative fraction was taken as the memory subset. After blood collection by leukapheresis, PBMCs were isolated using Ficoll-Histopaque density gradient centrifugation and then cryopreserved in the vapor phase of liquid nitrogen. Purity and quantity of every magnetically sorted T cell population were checked by analytical flow cytometry. From each sorted fraction, genomic DNA was isolated and quantified by UV absorbance on a Nanodrop 2000c. This TCR was recovered from a woman under 40 in good health. The sample comprised memory CD4+ T cells sorted from blood. Read against the paper, the sample's cell subset or site label means: CD45RA-negative fraction.

The encoded CDR3 is CASSQGRGSPGEQYF. The nucleotide sequence is given as TGTGCCAGCAGCCAAGGACGGGGGTCCCCCGGCGAGCAGTACTTC. The rearranged segments are TRBV14 and TRBJ2-7; the D gene is possibly TRBD2, with 6 bases matching. The V and J ends are trimmed by 1 base and 6 bases, leaving 16 bases between them. The CDR3 holds 15 amino acids from the cysteine to the phenylalanine. Only the CDR3 portion is preserved as DNA: 45 bases, with reading frame beginning at the first base. CDR1 SGHDN and CDR2 FVKESK were looked up in the germline V gene.